This TCR beta chain was recorded in a study of T cell repertoires and HLA-DP antigens. Study details: CD4+ T cells were cocultured with HeLa cells expressing HLA-DP. The donors, ranging 18-to-29 to 60-to-69 years, included a couple of males and one female.

Deep-resolution sequencing targeted roughly 220,000 T cell genomes in pre-culture CD4+ samples. The repertoire was sequenced with immunoSEQ multiplex PCR; TCRdb's copy has only in-frame clones and lacks some. Here the sample spans about 110,000 clones, approximately 92% being singletons. Remarks on this clone: Its antigen is unknown.

Germline V gene sequence: CDR1 SNHLY, CDR2 FYNNEI. V was trimmed by 3 bases and J by 6 bases, leaving 15 bases between them. The CDR3 extends over 15 amino acids. The V gene is TRBV2, the J gene TRBJ1-5; D unresolved. The specimen sequenced was CD4+ T cells from PBMCs. The clonotype originates from a woman aged 18-29 years in good health and CMV-seronegative. The CDR3 DNA sequence: TGTGCCAGCAGTGACACGGGATCCGCACGTCAGCCCCAGCATTTT. Amino acid sequence: CASSDTGSARQPQHF.